The next 7 T cell receptor beta chains were all read from a single sample in a study of T cells in Graves' hyperthyroidism and ophthalmopathy (dated by TCRdb to the late 2010s). Receptor libraries were prepared by multiplex PCR. This sample was sequenced with an Illumina HiSeq 2000. The TCR beta CDR3 regions were amplified from RNA transcripts. For the first round of RT-PCR on the TCR CDR3, the HTBI primer set was used together with the Qiagen OneStep RT-PCR kit. TCRdb itself trimmed the public reads at Q25 with fastp, ran MiXCR and retained productive beta chains. Each entry merges the rows of one CDR3 protein and shows their most common DNA and genes. This sample gives around 700,000 distinct CDR3 sequences in total; 18% of them show up just once. Jointly, the top ten make up approximately 15% of the sample. The sample taken for sequencing was blood. The receptor set was obtained from a woman aged 45-60 years with Graves' hyperthyroidism that later progressed to Graves' ophthalmopathy.

V gene TRBV12-5 combines with J gene TRBJ2-3, with 10 positions matching TRBD1. The length of the CDR3 is 15 residues. Trimming removed 6 bases from V and 1 base from J; junction bases left unmatched: 4. CDR1 and CDR2 (germline): LGHNT, FRNRAP. CDR3 nucleotides: TGTGCTAGTGGGCGACAGGGGGCAGGCACAGATACGCAGTATTTT. This codes for CASGRQGAGTDTQYF. Full variable domain (missing parts from reference TRBV12-5 and TRBJ2-3): DARVTQTPRHKVTEMGQEVTMRCQPILGHNTVFWYRQTMMQGLELLAYFRNRAPLDDSGMPKDRFSAEMPDATLATLKIQPSEPRDSAVYFCASGRQGAGTDTQYFGPGTRLTVL.

This clonotype was seen repeatedly, ten times or more. The J gene is TRBJ2-7, the V gene TRBV10-3, with TRBD1 matching over 10 bases. Germline lookup yields CDR1 ENHRY and CDR2 SYGVKD. V shed 8 bases, J shed 1 base, and the junction held 5 bases outside the gene matches. The CDR3 contains 14 residues. This CDR3 is CAIDRGQGSYEQYF. CDR3 coding DNA: TGTGCCATCGACCGGGGACAGGGGTCCTACGAGCAGTACTTC.

In this sample, this clonotype turned up a few times. The chain combines TRBV19 with TRBJ2-7; D uncertain. V dropped 5 bases and J dropped 4 bases, with 12 bases sitting between them. Germline V gene sequence: CDR1 LNHDA, CDR2 SQIVND (reference sequence). CDR3 length: 13 residues. The CDR3 loop reads CASSEGSVYEQYF. CDR3 nucleotides: TGTGCCAGTAGTGAAGGATCCGTTTACGAGCAGTACTTC. Full variable domain (rest looked up from reference TRBV19 and TRBJ2-7): DGGITQSPKYLFRKEGQNVTLSCEQNLNHDAMYWYRQDPGQGLRLIYYSQIVNDFQKGDIAEGYSVSREKKESFPLTVTSAQKNPTAFYLCASSEGSVYEQYFGPGTRLTVT.

The gene calls are TRBV29-1 and TRBJ2-4; 12 bases are a match to TRBD1. Germline values: CDR1 SQVTM, CDR2 ANQGSEA. This CDR3 is 15 amino acids long. With 3 bases clipped from V and 2 bases from J, the junction kept 2 bases outside the gene matches. CDR3 in DNA: TGCAGCGTTGACGGGACAGGGGGCTCCAAAAACATTCAGTACTTC. Its protein is CSVDGTGGSKNIQYF. The variable domain in full, with the rest retrieved from reference TRBV29-1 and TRBJ2-4, is SAVISQKPSRDICQRGTSLTIQCQVDSQVTMMFWYRQQPGQSLTLIATANQGSEATYESGFVIDKFPISRPNLTFSTLTVSNMSPEDSSIYLCSVDGTGGSKNIQYFGAGTRLSVL.

The chain recombines TRBV6-1 with TRBJ1-1, with D possibly matching TRBD1 (5 bases). The CDR3 totals 15 residues. V lost 2 bases and J lost 0, with 10 bases in between. Germline V lookup: CDR1 MNHNS, CDR2 SASEGT. CDR3 nucleotide sequence: TGTGCCAGCAGTGAATTGGGGCAGATGAACACTGAAGCTTTCTTT. The encoded protein is CASSELGQMNTEAFF.

There are many counts of this clonotype. The chain joins TRBV5-1 to TRBJ1-4; possibly TRBD1 for D (6 bases). V was cut by 4 bases and J by 5 bases, with 12 bases left in between. Germline loops: CDR1 SGHRS, CDR2 YFSETQ. The CDR3 is 14 amino acids. CDR3 in DNA: TGCGCCAGCAGCGGCCGGGACAACAATGAAAAACTGTTTTTT. Translation: CASSGRDNNEKLFF.

This clonotype was seen a few times. This rearrangement joins TRBV20-1 to TRBJ1-2; 9 bases are a match to TRBD1. The CDR3 has 17 residues. V lost 6 bases, J lost 2 bases, and 16 bases stayed unmatched. Germline CDR1 and CDR2: DFQATT and SNEGSKA (reference sequence). CDR3 sequence reads: CSAFGTGSFHPNYGYTF. DNA for the CDR3: TGCAGTGCGTTCGGGACAGGGTCATTCCACCCCAACTATGGCTACACCTTC.